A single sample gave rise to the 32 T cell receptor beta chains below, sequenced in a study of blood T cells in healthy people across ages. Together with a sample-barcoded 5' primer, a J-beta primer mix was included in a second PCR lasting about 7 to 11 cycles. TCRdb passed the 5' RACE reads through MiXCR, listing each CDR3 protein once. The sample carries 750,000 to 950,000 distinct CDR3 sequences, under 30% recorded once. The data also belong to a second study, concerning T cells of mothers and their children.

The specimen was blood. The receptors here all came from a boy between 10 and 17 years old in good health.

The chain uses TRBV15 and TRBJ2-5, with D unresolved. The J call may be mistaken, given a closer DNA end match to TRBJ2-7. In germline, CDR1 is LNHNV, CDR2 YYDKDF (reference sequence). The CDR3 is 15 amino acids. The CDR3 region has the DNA TGTGCCACCAGCACCTTGGAAAAGGGATTCTACGAGCAGTACTTC. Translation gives CATSTLEKGFYEQYF.

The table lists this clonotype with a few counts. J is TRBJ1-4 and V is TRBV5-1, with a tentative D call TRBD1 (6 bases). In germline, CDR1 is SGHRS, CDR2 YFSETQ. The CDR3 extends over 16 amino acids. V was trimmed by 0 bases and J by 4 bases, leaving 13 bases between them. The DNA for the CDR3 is TGCGCCAGCAGCTTGGTCCCAGGGGAGTATAATGAAAAACTGTTTTTT. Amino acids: CASSLVPGEYNEKLFF.

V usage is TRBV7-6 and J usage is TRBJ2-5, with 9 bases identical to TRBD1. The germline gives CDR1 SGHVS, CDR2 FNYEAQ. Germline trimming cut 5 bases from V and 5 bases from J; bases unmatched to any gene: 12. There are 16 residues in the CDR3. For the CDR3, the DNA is TGTGCCAGCAGCCCTAGGGCCACAGGGGGCTGGGAGACCCAGTACTTC. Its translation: CASSPRATGGWETQYF.

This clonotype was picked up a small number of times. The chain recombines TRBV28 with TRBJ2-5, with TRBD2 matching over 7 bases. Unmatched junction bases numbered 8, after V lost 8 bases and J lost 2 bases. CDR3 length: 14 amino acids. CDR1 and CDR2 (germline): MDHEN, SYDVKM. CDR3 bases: TGTGCCAGCGGCTCCTCCGGGGGGCAAGAGACCCAGTACTTC. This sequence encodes CASGSSGGQETQYF.

DNA for the CDR3: TGCGCCAGCAGCCCTATCGGGACAGGGCCAACAGATACGCAGTATTTT. It translates to CASSPIGTGPTDTQYF. V and J are TRBV5-1 and TRBJ2-3, with TRBD1 matching over 9 bases. This CDR3 contains 16 residues. From germline, CDR1 is SGHRS and CDR2 YFSETQ. V gave up 4 bases and J gave up 3 bases; unmatched junction bases: 9.

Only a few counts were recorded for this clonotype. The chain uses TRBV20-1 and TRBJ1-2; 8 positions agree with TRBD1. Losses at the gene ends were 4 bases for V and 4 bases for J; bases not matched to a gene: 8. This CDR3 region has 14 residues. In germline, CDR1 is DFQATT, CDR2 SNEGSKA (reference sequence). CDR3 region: CSAKAPDRAYGYTF. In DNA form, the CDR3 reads TGCAGTGCTAAGGCTCCGGACAGGGCCTATGGCTACACCTTC.

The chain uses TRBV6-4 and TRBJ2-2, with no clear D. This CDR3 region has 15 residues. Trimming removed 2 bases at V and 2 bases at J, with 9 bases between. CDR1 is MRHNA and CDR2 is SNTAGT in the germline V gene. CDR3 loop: CASSDGESNTGELFF. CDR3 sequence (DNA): TGTGCCAGCAGTGACGGGGAAAGTAACACCGGGGAGCTGTTTTTT.

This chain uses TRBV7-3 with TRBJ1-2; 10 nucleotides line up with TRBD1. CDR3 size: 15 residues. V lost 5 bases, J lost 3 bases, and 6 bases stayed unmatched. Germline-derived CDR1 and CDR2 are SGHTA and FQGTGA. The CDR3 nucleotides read TGTGCCAGCAGCCCCGGACAGGGGGAGGACTATGGCTACACCTTC. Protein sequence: CASSPGQGEDYGYTF.

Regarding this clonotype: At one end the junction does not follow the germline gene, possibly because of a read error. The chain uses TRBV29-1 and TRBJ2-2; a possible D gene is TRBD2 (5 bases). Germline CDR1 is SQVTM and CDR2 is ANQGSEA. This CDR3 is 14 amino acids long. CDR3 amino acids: CSVLGRTNTGELLF. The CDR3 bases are TGCAGCGTTCTCGGGCGGACGAACACCGGGGAGCTGCTTTTT.

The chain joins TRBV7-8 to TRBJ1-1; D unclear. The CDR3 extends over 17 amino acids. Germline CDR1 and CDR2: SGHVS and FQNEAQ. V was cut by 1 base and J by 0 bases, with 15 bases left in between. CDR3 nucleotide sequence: TGTGCCAGCAGCTTAGAAGGACGGCTACACATGAACACTGAAGCTTTCTTT. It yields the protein CASSLEGRLHMNTEAFF.

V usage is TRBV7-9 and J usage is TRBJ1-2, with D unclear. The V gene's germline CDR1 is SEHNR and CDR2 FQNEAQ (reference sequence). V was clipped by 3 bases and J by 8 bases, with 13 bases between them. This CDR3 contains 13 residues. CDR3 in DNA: TGTGCCAGCAGCTTGAGTCGAGCCGGGGGCTACACCTTC. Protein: CASSLSRAGGYTF.

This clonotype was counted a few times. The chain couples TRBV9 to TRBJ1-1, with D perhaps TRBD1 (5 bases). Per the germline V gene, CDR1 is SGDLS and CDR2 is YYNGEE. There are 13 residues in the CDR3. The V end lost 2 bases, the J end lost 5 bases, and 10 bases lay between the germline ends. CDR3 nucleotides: TGTGCCAGCAGCGTGATGGGGGAGACTGAAGCTTTCTTT. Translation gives CASSVMGETEAFF. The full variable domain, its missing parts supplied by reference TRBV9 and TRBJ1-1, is DSGVTQTPKHLITATGQRVTLRCSPRSGDLSVYWYQQSLDQGLQFLIQYYNGEERAKGNILERFSAQQFPDLHSELNLSSLELGDSALYFCASSVMGETEAFFGQGTRLTVV.

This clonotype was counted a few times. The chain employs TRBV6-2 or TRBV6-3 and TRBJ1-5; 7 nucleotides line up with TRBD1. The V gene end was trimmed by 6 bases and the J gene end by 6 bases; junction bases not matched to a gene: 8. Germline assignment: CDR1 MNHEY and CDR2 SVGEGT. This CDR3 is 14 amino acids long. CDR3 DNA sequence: TGTGCCAGCAGAAGACAGGGCGGGGGTCAGCCCCAGCATTTT. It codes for CASRRQGGGQPQHF.

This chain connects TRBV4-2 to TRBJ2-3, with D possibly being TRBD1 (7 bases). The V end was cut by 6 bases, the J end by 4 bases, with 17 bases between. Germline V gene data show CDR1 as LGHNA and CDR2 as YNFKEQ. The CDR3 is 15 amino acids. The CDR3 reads CASSPAGGSADTQYF. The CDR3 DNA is TGTGCCAGCAGTCCCGCAGGGGGGTCTGCAGATACGCAGTATTTT.

This CDR3 reads CASSQGPLPHYGYTF. In nucleotides, the CDR3 is TGTGCCAGCAGCCAAGGCCCACTTCCCCACTATGGCTACACCTTC. This chain connects TRBV3-1 to TRBJ1-2; unclear D gene. Germline V gives CDR1 LGHDT, CDR2 YNNKEL (reference sequence). V was clipped by 1 base and J by 3 bases, with 12 bases between them. This CDR3 is 15 amino acids long.

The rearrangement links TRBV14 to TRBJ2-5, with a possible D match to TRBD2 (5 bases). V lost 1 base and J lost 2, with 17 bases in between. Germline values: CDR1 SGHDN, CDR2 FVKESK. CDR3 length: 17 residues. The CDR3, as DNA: TGTGCCAGCAGCCAAGTTTATCTGCGGGTTGGACAAGAGACCCAGTACTTC. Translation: CASSQVYLRVGQETQYF.

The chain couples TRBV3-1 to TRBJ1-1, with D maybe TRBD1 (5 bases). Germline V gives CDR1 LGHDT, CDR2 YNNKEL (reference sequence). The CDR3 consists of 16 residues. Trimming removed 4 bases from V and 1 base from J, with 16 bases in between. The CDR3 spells CASSRTLTGENTEAFF. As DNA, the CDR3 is TGTGCCAGCAGCCGGACCTTGACGGGGGAGAACACTGAAGCTTTCTTT.

The CDR3 reads CSVEAHPGGGGNEQFF. The CDR3 bases are TGCAGCGTTGAAGCCCACCCTGGCGGGGGTGGGAATGAGCAGTTCTTC. The chain joins TRBV29-1 to TRBJ2-7, with TRBD2 matching over 7 bases. The J call is in doubt because the DNA end fits TRBJ2-1 better. CDR3 length: 16 amino acids. Germline lookup yields CDR1 SQVTM and CDR2 ANQGSEA.

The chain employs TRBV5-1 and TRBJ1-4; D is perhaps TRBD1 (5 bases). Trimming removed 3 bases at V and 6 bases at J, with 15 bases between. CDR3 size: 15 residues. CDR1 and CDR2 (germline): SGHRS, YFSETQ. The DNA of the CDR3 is TGCGCCAGCAGCTCATCAGGGAGAGGGGATGAAAAACTGTTTTTT. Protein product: CASSSSGRGDEKLFF.

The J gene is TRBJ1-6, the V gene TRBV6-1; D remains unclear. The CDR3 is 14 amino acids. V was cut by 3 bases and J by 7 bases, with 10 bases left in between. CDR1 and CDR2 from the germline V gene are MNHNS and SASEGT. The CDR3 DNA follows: TGTGCCAGCAGTGATTGGACGGGGAATTCACCCCTCCACTTT. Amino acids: CASSDWTGNSPLHF.

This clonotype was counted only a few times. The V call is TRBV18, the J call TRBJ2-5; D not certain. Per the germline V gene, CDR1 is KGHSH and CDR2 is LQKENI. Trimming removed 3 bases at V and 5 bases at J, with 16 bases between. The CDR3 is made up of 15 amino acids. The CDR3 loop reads CASSPYFGDSETQYF. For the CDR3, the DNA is TGTGCCAGCTCACCGTATTTTGGGGATTCGGAGACCCAGTACTTC.

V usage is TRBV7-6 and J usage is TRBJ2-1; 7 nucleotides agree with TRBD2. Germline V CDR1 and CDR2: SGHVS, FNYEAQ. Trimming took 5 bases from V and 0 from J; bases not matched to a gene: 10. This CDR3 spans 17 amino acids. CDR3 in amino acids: CASSPTAGDYSYNEQFF. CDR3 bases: TGTGCCAGCAGCCCTACTGCGGGGGATTACTCCTACAATGAGCAGTTCTTC. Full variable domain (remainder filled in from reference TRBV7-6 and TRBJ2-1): GAGVSQSPRYKVTKRGQDVALRCDPISGHVSLYWYRQALGQGPEFLTYFNYEAQQDKSGLPNDRFSAERPEGSISTLTIQRTEQRDSAMYRCASSPTAGDYSYNEQFFGPGTRLTVL.

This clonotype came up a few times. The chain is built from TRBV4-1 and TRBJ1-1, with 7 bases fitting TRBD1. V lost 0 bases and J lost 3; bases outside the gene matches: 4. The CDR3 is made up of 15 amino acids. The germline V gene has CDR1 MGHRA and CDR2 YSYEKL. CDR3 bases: TGCGCCAGCAGCCAAGAGACAGGGATTCACACTGAAGCTTTCTTT. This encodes CASSQETGIHTEAFF.

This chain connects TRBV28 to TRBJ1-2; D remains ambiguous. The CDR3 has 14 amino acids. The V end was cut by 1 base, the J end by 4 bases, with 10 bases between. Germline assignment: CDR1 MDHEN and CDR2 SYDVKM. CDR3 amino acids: CASSLLAGRYGYTF. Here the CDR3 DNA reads TGTGCCAGCAGTTTATTAGCAGGCCGCTATGGCTACACCTTC.

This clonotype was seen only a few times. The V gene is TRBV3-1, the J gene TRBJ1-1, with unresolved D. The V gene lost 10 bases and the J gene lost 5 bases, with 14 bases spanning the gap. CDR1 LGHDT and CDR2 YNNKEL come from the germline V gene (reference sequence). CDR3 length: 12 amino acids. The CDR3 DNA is TGTGCCACTCAGCAGGTCGGGACTGAAGCTTTCTTT. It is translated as CATQQVGTEAFF.

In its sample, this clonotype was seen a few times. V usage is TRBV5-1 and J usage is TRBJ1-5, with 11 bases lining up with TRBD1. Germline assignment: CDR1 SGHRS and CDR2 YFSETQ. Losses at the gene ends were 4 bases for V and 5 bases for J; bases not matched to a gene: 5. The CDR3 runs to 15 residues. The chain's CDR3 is CASSPWGQGDQPQHF. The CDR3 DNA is TGCGCCAGCAGCCCCTGGGGACAGGGGGATCAGCCCCAGCATTTT.

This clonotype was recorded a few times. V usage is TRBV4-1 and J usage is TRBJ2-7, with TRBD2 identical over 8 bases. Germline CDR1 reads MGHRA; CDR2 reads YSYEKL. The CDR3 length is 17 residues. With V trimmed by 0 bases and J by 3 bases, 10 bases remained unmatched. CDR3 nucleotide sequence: TGCGCCAGCAGCCAAGAGCCCAGCGGGGGCCCTATCTACGAGCAGTACTTC. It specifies CASSQEPSGGPIYEQYF.

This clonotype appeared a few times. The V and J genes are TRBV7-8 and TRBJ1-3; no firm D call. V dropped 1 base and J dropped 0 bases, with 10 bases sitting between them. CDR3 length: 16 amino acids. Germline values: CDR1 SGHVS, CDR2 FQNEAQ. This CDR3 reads CASSLDSEFSGNTIYF. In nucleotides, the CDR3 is TGTGCCAGCAGCTTAGATTCGGAATTCTCTGGAAACACCATATATTTT.

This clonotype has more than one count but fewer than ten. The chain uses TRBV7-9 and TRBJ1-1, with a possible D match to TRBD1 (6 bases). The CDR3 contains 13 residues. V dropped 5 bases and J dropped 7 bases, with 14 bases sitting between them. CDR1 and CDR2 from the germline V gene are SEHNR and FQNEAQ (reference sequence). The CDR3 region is CASSARQDGEAFF. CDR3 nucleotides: TGTGCCAGCAGCGCCCGACAGGATGGTGAAGCTTTCTTT.

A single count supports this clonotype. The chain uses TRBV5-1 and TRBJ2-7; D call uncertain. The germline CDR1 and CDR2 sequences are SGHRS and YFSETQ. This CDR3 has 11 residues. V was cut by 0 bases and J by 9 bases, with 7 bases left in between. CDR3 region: CASSLGERQYF. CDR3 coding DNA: TGCGCCAGCAGCTTGGGAGAGAGGCAGTACTTC.

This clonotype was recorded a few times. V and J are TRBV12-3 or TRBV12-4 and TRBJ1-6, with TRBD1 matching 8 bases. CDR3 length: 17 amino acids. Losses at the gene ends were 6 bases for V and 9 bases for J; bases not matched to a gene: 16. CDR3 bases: TGTGCCAGCAGCCCAACTCCCCGGGACAGGACTCTTTCACCCCTCCACTTT. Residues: CASSPTPRDRTLSPLHF.

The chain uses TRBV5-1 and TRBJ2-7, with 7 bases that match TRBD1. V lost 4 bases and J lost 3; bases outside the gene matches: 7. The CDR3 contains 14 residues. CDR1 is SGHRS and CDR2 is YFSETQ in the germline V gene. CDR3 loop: CASSPDRLNYEQYF. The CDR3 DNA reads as TGCGCCAGCAGCCCGGACAGGTTAAACTACGAGCAGTACTTC.